A single sample is the source of the 17 T cell receptor beta chains below, sequenced in a study of spatial heterogeneity in lung cancer. Study-wide points: Expanded alpha and beta TCR counts within tumors tracked tumor mutation counts.

TCRdb itself ran the 5' RACE reads through MiXCR, one entry per CDR3 protein. The table lists 7,000 to 10,000 distinct CDR3 sequences, approximately 10% of them singletons. Antigens for these TCRs are unknown. Regarding time point: sample taken at primary tumor resection. Material: lung tumor tissue, obtained at surgery. The source of these receptors is a male donor with early-stage non-small cell lung cancer.

By share of the sample, this clonotype is medium-sized. The gene calls are TRBV9 and TRBJ1-1, with TRBD1 matching 7 bases. The CDR3 has 15 amino acids. Germline V gene lookup returns CDR1 SGDLS and CDR2 YYNGEE. The trim removed 4 bases at V and 5 bases at J, leaving 11 bases unmatched. DNA of the CDR3: TGTGCCAGCAGCCCCTCGACAGGGATGGTTACTGAAGCTTTCTTT. It codes for CASSPSTGMVTEAFF.

This clonotype appeared a few times. The rearrangement uses TRBV6-6 and TRBJ2-5, with D unclear. Deletions cut 5 bases from V and 4 bases from J, with 11 bases between. From germline, CDR1 is MNHNY and CDR2 SVGAGI (reference sequence). The CDR3 extends over 13 amino acids. The DNA for the CDR3 is TGTGCCAGCAGTACCCAGGCCCGAGAGACCCAGTACTTC. Translation: CASSTQARETQYF.

Relative to its sample, this clonotype is medium-sized. The CDR3 nucleotides are TGCGCCAGCAGCTTGGGTGTAAGGCAAAACACCGGGGAGCTGTTTTTT. Its protein is CASSLGVRQNTGELFF. The rearrangement uses TRBV5-1 and TRBJ2-2, with no clear D. CDR3 length: 16 amino acids. The V and J ends lost 0 bases and 2 bases respectively, with 11 bases between them. Germline CDR1 and CDR2: SGHRS and YFSETQ. The complete variable domain, with remaining parts taken from reference TRBV5-1 and TRBJ2-2, reads KAGVTQTPRYLIKTRGQQVTLSCSPISGHRSVSWYQQTPGQGLQFLFEYFSETQRNKGNFPGRFSGRQFSNSRSEMNVSTLELGDSALYLCASSLGVRQNTGELFFGEGSRLTVL.

Details on this clonotype: A read error may account for a junction end that differs from germline. V gene TRBV5-1 combines with J gene TRBJ1-5; tentative D call: TRBD1 (6 bases). Germline CDR1 and CDR2: SGHRS and YFSETQ. CDR3 length: 15 amino acids. The CDR3 DNA follows: TGCGCCAGCAGCCGGGATGGGGGCGGCAATCAGCACCAGCATTTT. This gives the protein CASSRDGGGNQHQHF.

On this clonotype itself: A much larger clone differs from this one at a single base, so this may be a read error. The V call is TRBV18, the J call TRBJ1-1; D gene unclear. The CDR3 contains 14 residues. Looked up from germline, CDR1 is KGHSH and CDR2 is LQKENI. Between the trimmed V and J ends, which lost 3 bases and 4 bases, there was a span of 12 bases. The CDR3 spells CASSPAGRITEAFF. DNA of the CDR3: TGTGCCAGCTCACCGGCCGGGAGGATCACTGAAGCTTTCTTT.

This clonotype is medium-sized in the sample. The chain couples TRBV7-9 to TRBJ2-2, with a possible D match to TRBD2 (6 bases). This CDR3 has 13 residues. Germline CDR1 SEHNR, CDR2 FQNEAQ (reference sequence). V was shortened by 10 bases and J by 8 bases, with 17 bases between the two germline ends. The CDR3 spells CATRSGPVGELFF. Written as DNA, the CDR3 is TGTGCCACTCGAAGCGGGCCGGTGGGGGAGCTGTTTTTT.

There are many counts of this clonotype. The chain couples TRBV3-1 to TRBJ2-5; 14 nucleotides match TRBD2. After removal of 1 base from V and 2 bases from J, the junction contained 0 bases not matched to a gene. The length of the CDR3 is 16 residues. Germline V lookup: CDR1 LGHDT, CDR2 YNNKEL (reference sequence). The CDR3, as DNA: TGTGCCAGCAGCCAAGGACTAGCGGGGGGGCAAGAGACCCAGTACTTC. Translated: CASSQGLAGGQETQYF.

By sample fraction, this clonotype is medium-sized. CDR3 bases: TGCGCCAGCAGCATATCCGGCACAGGGGGATATGGCTACACCTTC. Amino acids: CASSISGTGGYGYTF. The V and J genes are TRBV5-1 and TRBJ1-2, with 8 bases aligning to TRBD1. V lost 4 bases, J lost 5 bases, and 10 bases stayed unmatched. Germline V gives CDR1 SGHRS, CDR2 YFSETQ. The CDR3 is 15 residues long. Drawing the rest from reference TRBV5-1 and TRBJ1-2, the complete variable domain is KAGVTQTPRYLIKTRGQQVTLSCSPISGHRSVSWYQQTPGQGLQFLFEYFSETQRNKGNFPGRFSGRQFSNSRSEMNVSTLELGDSALYLCASSISGTGGYGYTFGSGTRLTVV.

This chain links TRBV5-1 with TRBJ1-2; TRBD1 might be the D (5 bases). Trimming cost V 4 bases and J 2 bases, with 9 bases left between them. The CDR3 has 13 amino acids. Germline lookup yields CDR1 SGHRS and CDR2 YFSETQ. CDR3 in DNA: TGCGCCAGCAGCATCCGGGACAACTATGGCTACACCTTC. Its translation: CASSIRDNYGYTF.

This clonotype was picked up many times. The chain links TRBV4-2 to TRBJ2-3, with D unresolved. CDR3 size: 12 residues. CDR1 LGHNA and CDR2 YNFKEQ come from the germline V gene. With 0 bases removed from V and 10 bases from J, the gap between germline ends came to 8 bases. CDR3: CASSQDHGAQYF. CDR3 nucleotide sequence: TGTGCCAGCAGCCAAGATCATGGTGCGCAGTATTTT.

By proportion, this clonotype is medium-sized. The chain couples TRBV27 to TRBJ1-2, with a weak D call TRBD1 (6 bases). Trimming took 10 bases from V and 4 from J, leaving 19 bases between them. CDR1 and CDR2 from the germline V gene are MNHEY and SMNVEV (reference sequence). The CDR3 totals 14 residues. This CDR3 reads CATRHRDTPYGYTF. DNA of the CDR3: TGTGCCACTCGACACCGGGACACTCCCTATGGCTACACCTTC.

This clonotype is labeled as medium-sized. J is TRBJ2-5 and V is TRBV11-2; 12 bases are a match to TRBD1. Germline-derived CDR1 and CDR2 are SGHAT and FQNNGV. V was pared by 5 bases and J by 5 bases, with 6 bases of the junction left unmatched. There are 15 residues in the CDR3. Here the CDR3 reads CASSPGTGGLETQYF. Here the CDR3 DNA reads TGTGCCAGCAGCCCCGGGACAGGGGGCCTGGAGACCCAGTACTTC.

This clonotype has only a few counts. J is TRBJ1-5 and V is TRBV28; D is unresolved. V lost 5 bases, J lost 4 bases, and 15 bases lay in between. CDR3 size: 15 residues. Germline values: CDR1 MDHEN, CDR2 SYDVKM. The CDR3 region has the DNA TGTGCCAGCAGTCTTCATGAGGGCGGGAATCAGCCCCAGCATTTT. Translated: CASSLHEGGNQPQHF.

In this sample, this clonotype is medium-sized. The V and J genes are TRBV7-8 and TRBJ2-3, with D uncertain. Germline CDR1 SGHVS, CDR2 FQNEAQ. The V end lost 5 bases, the J end lost 0 bases, and 3 bases lay between the germline ends. The CDR3 sequence is 12 residues long. CDR3 sequence reads: CASSLSTDTQYF. The DNA of the CDR3 is TGTGCCAGCAGCCTTAGCACAGATACGCAGTATTTT.

This chain links TRBV5-1 with TRBJ2-5; 7 positions agree with TRBD2. Looked up from germline, CDR1 is SGHRS and CDR2 is YFSETQ. V was clipped by 2 bases and J by 4 bases; unmatched bases: 2. This CDR3 has 13 amino acids. The CDR3 sequence is CASSFTGGETQYF. CDR3 DNA sequence: TGCGCCAGCAGCTTCACGGGAGGAGAGACCCAGTACTTC.

Only a few counts were recorded for this clonotype. The chain is built from TRBV28 and TRBJ2-3; D is possibly TRBD2 (5 bases). The CDR3 has 15 amino acids. Trimming took 2 bases from V and 4 from J, leaving 13 bases between them. The germline CDR1 and CDR2 sequences are MDHEN and SYDVKM. The CDR3 is CASSLAGTRADTQYF. CDR3 nucleotides: TGTGCCAGCAGTTTAGCCGGCACTAGGGCAGATACGCAGTATTTT.

By sample share, this clonotype is medium-sized. V usage is TRBV20-1 and J usage is TRBJ1-5; the match to TRBD1 covers 11 bases. J was trimmed by 4 bases and V by 4 bases; bases with no gene match: 9. CDR1 and CDR2 from the germline V gene are DFQATT and SNEGSKA (reference sequence). CDR3 length equals 16 residues. CDR3 sequence: CSAKKTGTGGNQPQHF. The CDR3 nucleotides read TGCAGTGCTAAAAAAACCGGGACAGGGGGGAATCAGCCCCAGCATTTT.